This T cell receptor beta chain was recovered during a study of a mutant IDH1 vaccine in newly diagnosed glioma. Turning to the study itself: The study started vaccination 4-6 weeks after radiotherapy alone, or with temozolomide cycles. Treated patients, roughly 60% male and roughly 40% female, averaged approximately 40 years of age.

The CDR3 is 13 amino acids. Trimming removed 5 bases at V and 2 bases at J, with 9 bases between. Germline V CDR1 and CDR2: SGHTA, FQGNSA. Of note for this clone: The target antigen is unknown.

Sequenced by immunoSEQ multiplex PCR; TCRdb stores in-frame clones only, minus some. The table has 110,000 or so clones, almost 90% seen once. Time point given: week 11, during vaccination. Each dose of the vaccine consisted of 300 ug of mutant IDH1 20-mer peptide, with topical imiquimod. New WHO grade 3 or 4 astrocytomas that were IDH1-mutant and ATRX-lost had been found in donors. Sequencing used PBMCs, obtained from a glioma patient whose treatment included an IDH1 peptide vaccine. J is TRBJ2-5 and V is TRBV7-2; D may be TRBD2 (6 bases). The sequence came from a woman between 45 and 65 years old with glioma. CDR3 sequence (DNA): TGTGCCAGCAGCCCCGGGGGTCAAGAGACCCAGTACTTC. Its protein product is CASSPGGQETQYF.